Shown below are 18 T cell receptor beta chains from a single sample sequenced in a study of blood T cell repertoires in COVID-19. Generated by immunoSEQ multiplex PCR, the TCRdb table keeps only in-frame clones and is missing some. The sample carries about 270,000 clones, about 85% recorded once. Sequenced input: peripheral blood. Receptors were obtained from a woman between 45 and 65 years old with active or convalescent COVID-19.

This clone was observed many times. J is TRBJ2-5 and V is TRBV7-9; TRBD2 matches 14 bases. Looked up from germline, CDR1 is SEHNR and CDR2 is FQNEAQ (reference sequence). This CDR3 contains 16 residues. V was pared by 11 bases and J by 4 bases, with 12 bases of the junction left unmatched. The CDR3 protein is CAARLAGGRLRETQYF. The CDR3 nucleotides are TGTGCCGCACGACTAGCGGGAGGGAGGTTACGAGAGACCCAGTACTTC.

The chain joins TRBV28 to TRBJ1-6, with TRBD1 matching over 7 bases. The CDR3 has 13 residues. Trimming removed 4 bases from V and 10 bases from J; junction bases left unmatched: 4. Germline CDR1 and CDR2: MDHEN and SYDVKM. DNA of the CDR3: TGTGCCAGCAGTTCGCCAGGGGGATCACCCCTCCACTTT. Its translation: CASSSPGGSPLHF.

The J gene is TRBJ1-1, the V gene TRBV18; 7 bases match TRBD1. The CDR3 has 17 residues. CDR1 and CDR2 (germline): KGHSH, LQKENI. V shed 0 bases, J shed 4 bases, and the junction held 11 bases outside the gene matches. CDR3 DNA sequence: TGTGCCAGCTCACCACCGTACGAGGGGGCAGGGGCCACTGAAGCTTTCTTT. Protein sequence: CASSPPYEGAGATEAFF.

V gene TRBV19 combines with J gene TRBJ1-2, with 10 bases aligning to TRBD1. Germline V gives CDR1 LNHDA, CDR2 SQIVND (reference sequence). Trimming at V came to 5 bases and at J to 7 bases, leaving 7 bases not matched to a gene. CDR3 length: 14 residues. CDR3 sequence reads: CASSQLGQGSGYTF. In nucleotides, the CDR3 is TGTGCCAGTAGTCAACTGGGACAGGGGAGTGGCTACACCTTC.

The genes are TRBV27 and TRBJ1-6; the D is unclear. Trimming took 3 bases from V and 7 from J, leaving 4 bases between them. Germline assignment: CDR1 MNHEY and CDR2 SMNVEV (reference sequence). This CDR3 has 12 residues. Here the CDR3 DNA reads TGTGCCAGCAGTTTGTTAAATTCACCCCTCCACTTT. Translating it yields CASSLLNSPLHF.

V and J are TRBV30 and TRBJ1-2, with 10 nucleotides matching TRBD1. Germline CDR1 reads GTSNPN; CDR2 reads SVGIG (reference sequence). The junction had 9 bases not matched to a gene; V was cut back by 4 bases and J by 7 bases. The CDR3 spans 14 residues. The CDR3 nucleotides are TGTGCCTGGAAGACAGGGGGCGCATCCCGTGGCTACACCTTC. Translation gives CAWKTGGASRGYTF.

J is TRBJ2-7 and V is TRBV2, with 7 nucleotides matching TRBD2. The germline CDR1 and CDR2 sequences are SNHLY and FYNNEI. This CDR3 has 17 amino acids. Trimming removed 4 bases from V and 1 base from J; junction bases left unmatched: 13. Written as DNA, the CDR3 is TGTGCCAGCAGTGTCAAAATCCGGGGGGACCTTTCCTACGAGCAGTACTTC. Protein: CASSVKIRGDLSYEQYF.

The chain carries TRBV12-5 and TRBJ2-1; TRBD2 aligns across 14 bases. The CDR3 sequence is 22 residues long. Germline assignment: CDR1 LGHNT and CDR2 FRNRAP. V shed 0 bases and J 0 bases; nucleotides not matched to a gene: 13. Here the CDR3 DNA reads TGTGCTAGTGGTTTGGTACGAGGGGGACTAGCGGGAGTACCCAGCTCCTACAATGAGCAGTTCTTC. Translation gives CASGLVRGGLAGVPSSYNEQFF.

CDR3 in DNA: TGTGCCAGCAGCTTAGGGGACAGAGGGGTCGCTCAAGAGACCCAGTACTTC. Its translation is CASSLGDRGVAQETQYF. The chain uses TRBV7-9 and TRBJ2-5, with TRBD1 matching over 7 bases. CDR3 length equals 17 residues. With V trimmed by 1 base and J by 2 bases, 10 bases remained unmatched. Per the germline V gene, CDR1 is SEHNR and CDR2 is FQNEAQ (reference sequence).

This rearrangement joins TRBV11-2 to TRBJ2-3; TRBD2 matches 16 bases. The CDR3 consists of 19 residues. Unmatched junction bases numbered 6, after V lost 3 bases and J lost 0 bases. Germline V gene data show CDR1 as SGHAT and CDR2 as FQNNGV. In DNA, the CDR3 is TGTGCCAGCAGCTTCATAGGGACTAGCGGGAGGGCGAGCACAGATACGCAGTATTTT. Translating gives CASSFIGTSGRASTDTQYF. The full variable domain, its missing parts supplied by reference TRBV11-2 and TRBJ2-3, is EAGVAQSPRYKIIEKRQSVAFWCNPISGHATLYWYQQILGQGPKLLIQFQNNGVVDDSQLPKDRFSAERLKGVDSTLKIQPAKLEDSAVYLCASSFIGTSGRASTDTQYFGPGTRLTVL.

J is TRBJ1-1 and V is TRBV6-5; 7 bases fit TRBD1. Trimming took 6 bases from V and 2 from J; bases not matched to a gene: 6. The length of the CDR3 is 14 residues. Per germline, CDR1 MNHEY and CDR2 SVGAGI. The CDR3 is CASRGGQLNTEAFF. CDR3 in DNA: TGTGCCAGCAGGGGGGGACAGTTAAACACTGAAGCTTTCTTT.

CDR3 in DNA: TGCGCCAGCAGTCAATCGGTGGTGGGGGGAAACATACTAATTAGCACAGATACGCAGTATTTT. It encodes CASSQSVVGGNILISTDTQYF. The chain links TRBV23-1 to TRBJ2-3, with a possible D match to TRBD2 (6 bases). TRBV23-1 is classed as an ORF, of uncertain function. V lost 0 bases to trimming and J lost 0 bases, with 25 bases between them. This CDR3 spans 21 amino acids.

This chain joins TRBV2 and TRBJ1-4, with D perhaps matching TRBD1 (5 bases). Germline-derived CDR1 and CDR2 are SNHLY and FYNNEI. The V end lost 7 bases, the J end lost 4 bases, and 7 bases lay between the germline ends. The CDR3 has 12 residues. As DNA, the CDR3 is TGTGCCAGCAAAGGGGATAATGAAAAACTGTTTTTT. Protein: CASKGDNEKLFF. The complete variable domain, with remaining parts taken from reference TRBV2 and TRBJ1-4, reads EPEVTQTPSHQVTQMGQEVILRCVPISNHLYFYWYRQILGQKVEFLVSFYNNEISEKSEIFDDQFSVERPDGSNFTLKIRSTKLEDSAMYFCASKGDNEKLFFGSGTQLSVL.

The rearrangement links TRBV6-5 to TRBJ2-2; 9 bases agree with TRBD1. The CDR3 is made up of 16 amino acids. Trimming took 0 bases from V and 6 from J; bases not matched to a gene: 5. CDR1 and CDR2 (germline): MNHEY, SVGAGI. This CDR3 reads CASSYSRTGAPGELFF. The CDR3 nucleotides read TGTGCCAGCAGTTACTCTCGGACAGGGGCGCCCGGGGAGCTGTTTTTT.

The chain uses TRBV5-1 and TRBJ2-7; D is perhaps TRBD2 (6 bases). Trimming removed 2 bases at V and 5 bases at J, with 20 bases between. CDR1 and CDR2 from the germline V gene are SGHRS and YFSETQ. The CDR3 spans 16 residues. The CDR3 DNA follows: TGCGCCAGCAGCTTCGAATTACCGGGACTCACCCACGAGCAGTACTTC. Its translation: CASSFELPGLTHEQYF.

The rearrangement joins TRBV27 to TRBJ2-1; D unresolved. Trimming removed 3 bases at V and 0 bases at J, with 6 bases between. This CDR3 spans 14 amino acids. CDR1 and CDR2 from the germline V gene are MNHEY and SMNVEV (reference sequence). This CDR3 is CASSFASSYNEQFF. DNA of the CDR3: TGTGCCAGCAGTTTCGCGAGCTCCTACAATGAGCAGTTCTTC.

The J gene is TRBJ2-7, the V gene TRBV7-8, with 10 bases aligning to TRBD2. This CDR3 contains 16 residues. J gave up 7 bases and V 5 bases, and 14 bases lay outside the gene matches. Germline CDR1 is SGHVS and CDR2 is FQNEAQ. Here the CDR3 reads CASSNRVAGGRGEQYF. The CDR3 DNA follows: TGTGCCAGCAGCAACCGAGTAGCGGGAGGCCGTGGAGAGCAGTACTTC.

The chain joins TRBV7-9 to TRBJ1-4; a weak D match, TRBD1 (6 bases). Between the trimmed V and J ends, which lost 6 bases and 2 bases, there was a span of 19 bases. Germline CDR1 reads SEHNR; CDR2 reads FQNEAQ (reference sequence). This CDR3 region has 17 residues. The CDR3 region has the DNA TGTGCCAGCAGTCACAGGGTAGGAGCGGTTACTAATGAAAAACTGTTTTTT. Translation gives CASSHRVGAVTNEKLFF. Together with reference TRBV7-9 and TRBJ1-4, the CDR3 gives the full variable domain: DTGVSQNPRHKITKRGQNVTFRCDPISEHNRLYWYRQTLGQGPEFLTYFQNEAQLEKSRLLSDRFSAERPKGSFSTLEIQRTEQGDSAMYLCASSHRVGAVTNEKLFFGSGTQLSVL.